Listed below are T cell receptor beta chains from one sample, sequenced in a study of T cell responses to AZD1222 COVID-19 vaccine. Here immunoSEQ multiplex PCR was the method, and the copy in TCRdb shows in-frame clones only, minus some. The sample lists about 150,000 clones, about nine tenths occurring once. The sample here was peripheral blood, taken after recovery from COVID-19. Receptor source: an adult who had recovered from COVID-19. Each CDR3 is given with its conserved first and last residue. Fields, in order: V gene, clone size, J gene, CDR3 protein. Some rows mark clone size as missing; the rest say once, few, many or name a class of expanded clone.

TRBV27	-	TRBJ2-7	CASSLIGAAGLTYEQYF
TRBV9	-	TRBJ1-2	CASSARQGYGYTF
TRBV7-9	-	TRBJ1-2	CASSHSGQLNYGYTF
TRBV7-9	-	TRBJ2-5	CASSGGQYQETQYF
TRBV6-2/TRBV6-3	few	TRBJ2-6	CASSLIGQGTGANVLTF
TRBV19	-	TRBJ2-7	CASRAGQGRSYEQYF
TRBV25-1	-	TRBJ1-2	CASSLGDRERVYGYTF
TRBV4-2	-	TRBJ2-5	CASSQEGRLAGAHQETQYF
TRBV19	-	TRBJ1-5	CASMGGFNQPQHF
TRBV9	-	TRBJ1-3	CASSGLSGNTIYF
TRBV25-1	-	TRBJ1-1	CASSESGPQGTEAFF
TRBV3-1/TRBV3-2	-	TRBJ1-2	CASSHPDRVDGYTF
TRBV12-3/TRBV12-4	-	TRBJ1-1	CASRAPLDEAFF
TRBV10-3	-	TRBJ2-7	CAISERAGVDEQYF
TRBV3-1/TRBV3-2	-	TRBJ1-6	CASSLRQKQNSPLHF